The clone carrying this TCR beta chain was counted only a few times. Its matching antigen is unknown. The sample is drawn from a study of tumor and adjacent non-tumor tissue in lung cancer. For the study at large: Patients were aged roughly 30 to 76, roughly 9 men and roughly 5 women, stage I to III. Study observations and caveats: Tumor tissue had significantly higher TCR diversity than normal lung. In normal lung, the top 100 clones were significantly more dominant than in tumor.

The template was RNA from unsorted bulk tissue. More than 3 cm separated this lung sample from the edge of the tumor. Newly diagnosed lung cancer patients had thoracic surgery in China, August–late 2014, without prior chemotherapy. Three rounds of nested PCR, following a modified ARM-PCR protocol, produced the TCRbeta library. TCRdb analysed the multiplex PCR reads with MiXCR anew, one entry per CDR3 protein. The sample records roughly 70,000 distinct CDR3 sequences, under 70% being singletons. The TCR sequence derives from a woman aged 50 to 60 with non-small cell lung cancer. The sequencing sample was made of distant non-tumor lung tissue.

CDR3 protein: CASRQGARGNQPQHF. CDR3 DNA sequence: TGTGCCAGCAGACAGGGGGCGAGGGGCAATCAGCCCCAGCATTTT. The rearrangement joins TRBV28 to TRBJ1-5; 9 bases line up with TRBD1. This CDR3 has 15 amino acids. The J segment lost 2 bases and the V segment lost 6 bases, leaving 5 bases of the junction unmatched. The germline CDR1 and CDR2 sequences are MDHEN and SYDVKM.